The 21 T cell receptor beta chains presented below share a single source sample, sequenced in a study of blood T cell repertoires in COVID-19. Sequenced by immunoSEQ multiplex PCR; TCRdb stores in-frame clones only, minus some. This sample yields approximately 310,000 clones, of which roughly 85% are seen a single time; around 2% belongs to the top ten. Sequencing input: PBMCs or T cells enriched from blood (not recorded which). The source of these receptors is a woman aged 30 to 39 who had been exposed to COVID-19.

The chain combines TRBV7-9 with TRBJ2-3; 10 nucleotides match TRBD2. In germline, CDR1 is SEHNR, CDR2 FQNEAQ (reference sequence). Germline trimming cut 5 bases from V and 6 bases from J; bases unmatched to any gene: 8. The CDR3 is 15 amino acids. The CDR3 coding sequence is TGTGCCAGCAGCATTAGCGGGGGGCGAGTCGATACGCAGTATTTT. It yields the protein CASSISGGRVDTQYF.

The chain has TRBV2 and TRBJ2-1, with 10 nucleotides matching TRBD1. Per the germline V gene, CDR1 is SNHLY and CDR2 is FYNNEI. V trimming: 6 bases; J trimming: 3 bases; junction bases outside the gene matches: 5. This CDR3 is 15 amino acids long. The CDR3 bases are TGTGCCAGCAGGGGGACAGGGGCCCTCTACAATGAGCAGTTCTTC. This translates into CASRGTGALYNEQFF. Full variable domain (missing parts from reference TRBV2 and TRBJ2-1): EPEVTQTPSHQVTQMGQEVILRCVPISNHLYFYWYRQILGQKVEFLVSFYNNEISEKSEIFDDQFSVERPDGSNFTLKIRSTKLEDSAMYFCASRGTGALYNEQFFGPGTRLTVL.

CDR3 loop: CASSLYLGAPSKETQYF. The CDR3 DNA follows: TGTGCCAGCAGCTTATACCTTGGAGCCCCCTCTAAAGAGACCCAGTACTTC. The gene calls are TRBV7-2 and TRBJ2-5; D is ambiguous. From germline, CDR1 is SGHTA and CDR2 FQGNSA. The CDR3 sequence is 17 residues long. V lost 2 bases to trimming and J lost 3 bases, with 19 bases between them.

The J gene is TRBJ2-5, the V gene TRBV30; D may be TRBD1 (6 bases). CDR3 size: 15 residues. V lost 2 bases and J lost 4, with 17 bases in between. Germline CDR1 is GTSNPN and CDR2 is SVGIG (reference sequence). In nucleotides, the CDR3 is TGTGCCTGGAGTAATAACAGGGCTTTACGAGAGACCCAGTACTTC. The encoded protein is CAWSNNRALRETQYF.

V usage is TRBV5-1 and J usage is TRBJ2-1, with 9 bases fitting TRBD2. Trimming at V came to 4 bases and at J to 2 bases, leaving 7 bases not matched to a gene. CDR1 is SGHRS, CDR2 YFSETQ, per germline. CDR3 length equals 16 residues. The CDR3 DNA is TGCGCCAGCAGCGTTAGCGGGAGTGGGACCTACAATGAGCAGTTCTTC. It translates to CASSVSGSGTYNEQFF.

This chain joins TRBV24-1 and TRBJ2-3, with D perhaps matching TRBD1 (6 bases). The germline V gene encodes CDR1 KGHDR and CDR2 SFDVKD. The CDR3 sequence is 13 residues long. The V end was cut by 9 bases, the J end by 1 base, with 10 bases between. CDR3 bases: TGTGCCACCGGGAACAGGGGCACAGATACGCAGTATTTT. Translating it yields CATGNRGTDTQYF.

This clone was seen only once. The gene calls are TRBV3-1 (or the pseudogene TRBV3-2) and TRBJ1-2; D unclear. Germline V gives CDR1 LGHDT, CDR2 YNNKEL (reference sequence). The CDR3 loop spans 19 amino acids. The V end lost 2 bases, the J end lost 0 bases, and 22 bases lay between the germline ends. DNA for the CDR3: TGTGCCAGCAGCCAACCCCACAGTCTCAGAAGTCAAGCTAACTATGGCTACACCTTC. Protein product: CASSQPHSLRSQANYGYTF.

This clone was counted a single time. This chain uses TRBV28 with TRBJ1-1; D is ambiguous. The CDR3 totals 15 residues. Germline assignment: CDR1 MDHEN and CDR2 SYDVKM. Trimming shortened V by 1 base and J by 0 bases, and 9 bases separated the two germline ends. CDR3 loop: CASSLSPGLNTEAFF. The CDR3 nucleotides read TGTGCCAGCAGTTTATCCCCAGGCTTGAACACTGAAGCTTTCTTT.

The chain combines TRBV6-2 or TRBV6-3 with TRBJ1-1; D is uncertain. In germline, CDR1 is MNHEY, CDR2 SVGEGT. The length of the CDR3 is 13 residues. The ends were cut back, 2 bases at V and 1 base at J, with 5 bases in the middle. In DNA form, the CDR3 reads TGTGCCAGCAGTTACGGCGGGAACACTGAAGCTTTCTTT. It yields the protein CASSYGGNTEAFF.

Only one count was recorded for this clone. This chain links TRBV6-1 with TRBJ1-5; D is possibly TRBD1 (5 bases). The germline gives CDR1 MNHNS, CDR2 SASEGT. The length of the CDR3 is 16 residues. Trimming took off 0 bases at V and 2 bases at J, with 11 bases between the two ends. The CDR3 DNA is TGTGCCAGCAGTGAAGCGCGGGGGGACGGCAATCAGCCCCAGCATTTT. Its translation: CASSEARGDGNQPQHF.

This sequence joins TRBV18 and TRBJ1-1; 9 bases fit TRBD1. With V trimmed by 3 bases and J by 4 bases, 9 bases remained unmatched. CDR3 size: 16 residues. CDR1 and CDR2 from the germline V gene are KGHSH and LQKENI. CDR3 sequence: CASSPRTGDRSTEAFF. The CDR3, as DNA: TGTGCCAGCTCACCTCGGACAGGGGATCGGAGCACTGAAGCTTTCTTT. Filled out from reference TRBV18 and TRBJ1-1, the complete variable domain reads NAGVMQNPRHLVRRRGQEARLRCSPMKGHSHVYWYRQLPEEGLKFMVYLQKENIIDESGMPKERFSAEFPKEGPSILRIQQVVRGDSAAYFCASSPRTGDRSTEAFFGQGTRLTVV.

The J gene is TRBJ1-1, the V gene TRBV7-9; D might be TRBD1 (6 bases). CDR1 SEHNR and CDR2 FQNEAQ come from the germline V gene (reference sequence). Trimming cost V 5 bases and J 0 bases, with 16 bases left between them. The CDR3 runs 16 residues. CDR3 DNA sequence: TGTGCCAGCAGCCACGAATCCACAGGGATGAACACTGAAGCTTTCTTT. Translation: CASSHESTGMNTEAFF.

The V gene is TRBV19, the J gene TRBJ2-1; 14 bases are shared with TRBD2. This CDR3 spans 13 amino acids. CDR1 and CDR2 (germline): LNHDA, SQIVND (reference sequence). Unmatched junction bases numbered 0, after V lost 8 bases and J lost 6 bases. The CDR3 sequence: CASGTSGGNEQFF. The CDR3 coding sequence is TGTGCCAGTGGGACTAGCGGGGGCAATGAGCAGTTCTTC.

The chain joins TRBV7-3 to TRBJ1-1; no clear D. CDR3 length: 14 residues. The V and J ends lost 2 bases and 2 bases respectively, with 9 bases between them. Germline V gene lookup returns CDR1 SGHTA and CDR2 FQGTGA. The CDR3 sequence: CASSLQAANTEAFF. The CDR3 DNA reads TGTGCCAGCAGCTTACAGGCAGCCAACACTGAAGCTTTCTTT. Variable domain in full (rest from reference TRBV7-3 and TRBJ1-1): GAGVSQTPSNKVTEKGKYVELRCDPISGHTALYWYRQSLGQGPEFLIYFQGTGAADDSGLPNDRFFAVRPEGSVSTLKIQRTERGDSAVYLCASSLQAANTEAFFGQGTRLTVV.

The chain joins TRBV6-5 to TRBJ1-3, with D uncertain. Germline CDR1 reads MNHEY; CDR2 reads SVGAGI. CDR3 length: 13 amino acids. Trimming cost V 6 bases and J 0 bases, with 6 bases left between them. The CDR3 region is CASSSNSGNTIYF. DNA for the CDR3: TGTGCCAGCAGCTCTAACTCTGGAAACACCATATATTTT.

The chain joins TRBV28 to TRBJ2-3; D is unclear. The CDR3 is 12 amino acids. Germline V lookup: CDR1 MDHEN, CDR2 SYDVKM. V was cut by 4 bases and J by 9 bases, with 11 bases left in between. CDR3 coding DNA: TGTGCCAGCAGTTCTACAGCTCGCACGCAGTATTTT. Translation gives CASSSTARTQYF.

This clone was seen only once. The chain recombines TRBV30 with TRBJ2-7, with 9 positions matching TRBD1. The CDR3 consists of 13 residues. The ends lost 2 bases at V and 6 bases at J; junction bases unmatched: 5. The germline V gene has CDR1 GTSNPN and CDR2 SVGIG (reference sequence). CDR3 residues: CAWSPGQGGEQYF. The CDR3 DNA reads as TGTGCCTGGAGTCCGGGACAGGGAGGCGAGCAGTACTTC.

The V call is TRBV18, the J call TRBJ2-5; TRBD1 is a possible D gene (6 bases). The ends were cut back, 5 bases at V and 5 bases at J, with 15 bases in the middle. Germline CDR1 reads KGHSH; CDR2 reads LQKENI. The CDR3 is made up of 14 amino acids. The CDR3 protein is CASSVQGSSETQYF. CDR3 nucleotide sequence: TGTGCCAGCTCAGTTCAGGGGTCTTCGGAGACCCAGTACTTC. The complete variable domain, with remaining parts taken from reference TRBV18 and TRBJ2-5, reads NAGVMQNPRHLVRRRGQEARLRCSPMKGHSHVYWYRQLPEEGLKFMVYLQKENIIDESGMPKERFSAEFPKEGPSILRIQQVVRGDSAAYFCASSVQGSSETQYFGPGTRLLVL.

J is TRBJ2-2 and V is TRBV4-2; 9 bases line up with TRBD1. The CDR3 extends over 15 amino acids. J gave up 8 bases and V 5 bases, and 9 bases lay outside the gene matches. Germline CDR1 and CDR2: LGHNA and YNFKEQ. CDR3 DNA sequence: TGTGCCAGCAGCGACCCGGGACAGGGTATAGGGGAGCTGTTTTTT. Protein sequence: CASSDPGQGIGELFF.

The chain joins TRBV7-2 to TRBJ2-1; 9 bases map to TRBD2. In germline, CDR1 is SGHTA, CDR2 FQGNSA. The CDR3 totals 16 residues. V gave up 1 base and J gave up 5 bases; unmatched junction bases: 6. The DNA for the CDR3 is TGTGCCAGCAGCTTAGAAGGGACTAGCCCCCACAATGAGCAGTTCTTC. Translating gives CASSLEGTSPHNEQFF.

V is TRBV30 and J is TRBJ2-4; TRBD1 aligns across 8 bases. The CDR3 is 20 residues long. CDR1 and CDR2 (germline): GTSNPN, SVGIG (reference sequence). Trimming removed 0 bases from V and 0 bases from J; junction bases left unmatched: 16. The CDR3 nucleotides are TGTGCCTGGAGTGTACTAGCAGGGGGCACCGGGATTCCAGCCAAAAACATTCAGTACTTC. Encoded protein: CAWSVLAGGTGIPAKNIQYF. The complete variable domain, with remaining parts taken from reference TRBV30 and TRBJ2-4, reads SQTIHQWPATLVQPVGSPLSLECTVEGTSNPNLYWYRQAAGRGLQLLFYSVGIGQISSEVPQNLSASRPQDRQFILSSKKLLLSDSGFYLCAWSVLAGGTGIPAKNIQYFGAGTRLSVL.